Below, 18 T cell receptor beta chains from the same sample are listed, as sequenced in a study of cytomegalovirus exposure and HLA in healthy donors (TCRdb year 2017). Library generation was performed with the immunoSEQ multiplex PCR assay. Held by TCRdb, this immuneACCESS table contains in-frame sequences only and omits some clones. Under half of the omission traces to an unresolved V gene where checked; the cause of the rest is unknown. Present in this sample are about 56,000 clones, more than 80% of which were seen just once. Jointly, the top ten make up around 1.1% of the sample. Specimen: PBMCs. The receptors originated from a man younger than 35 in good health and CMV-seronegative.

The chain uses TRBV27 and TRBJ2-5; TRBD2 is a possible D gene (5 bases). V shed 1 base and J shed 2 bases, with 11 bases lying between them. Germline V lookup: CDR1 MNHEY, CDR2 SMNVEV (reference sequence). This CDR3 comprises 15 residues. The CDR3 DNA reads as TGTGCCAGCAGTTTATTAGATAGGGAGCAAGAGACCCAGTACTTC. Protein sequence: CASSLLDREQETQYF.

V and J are TRBV6-6 and TRBJ1-6; TRBD1 is a possible D gene (5 bases). Germline assignment: CDR1 MNHNY and CDR2 SVGAGI (reference sequence). The CDR3 is 14 amino acids. With 6 bases removed from V and 5 bases from J, the gap between germline ends came to 11 bases. This CDR3 is CASRPTVNNSPLHF. The CDR3 nucleotides read TGTGCCAGCAGGCCGACAGTCAATAATTCACCCCTCCACTTT.

As regards this clone: Given a much more abundant clone one base away, this may be a read error. Other DNA sequences in the same sample also yield this CDR3. V is TRBV7-9 and J is TRBJ2-7; D remains ambiguous. The CDR3 is made up of 12 amino acids. Trimming shortened V by 9 bases and J by 5 bases, and 14 bases separated the two germline ends. Germline-derived CDR1 and CDR2 are SEHNR and FQNEAQ (reference sequence). The CDR3 spells CASDNGGHEQYF. The CDR3 region has the DNA TGTGCCAGTGATAATGGCGGCCACGAGCAGTACTTC.

V and J are TRBV7-2 and TRBJ2-1; 7 nucleotides align to TRBD2. The ends lost 8 bases at V and 4 bases at J; junction bases unmatched: 8. Germline V gene sequence: CDR1 SGHTA, CDR2 FQGNSA. This CDR3 contains 14 residues. Here the CDR3 reads CASGAGVGYNEQFF. The CDR3 coding sequence is TGTGCCAGCGGGGCGGGAGTCGGGTACAATGAGCAGTTCTTC.

The rearrangement joins TRBV23-1 to TRBJ2-7, with 11 positions matching TRBD2. TRBV23-1 is assigned to the ORF class and has an uncertain function. With 6 bases clipped from V and 2 bases from J, the junction kept 9 bases outside the gene matches. The CDR3 length is 16 residues. The CDR3 sequence is CASRTPGLADPYEQYF. CDR3 in DNA: TGCGCCAGCAGGACTCCGGGACTAGCGGACCCCTACGAGCAGTACTTC.

V is TRBV5-4 and J is TRBJ2-5; TRBD2 matches 7 bases. The trim removed 1 base at V and 3 bases at J, leaving 6 bases unmatched. The CDR3 runs to 15 residues. The germline V gene encodes CDR1 SGHNT and CDR2 YYREEE (reference sequence). DNA of the CDR3: TGTGCCAGCAGCTTGAGCGGGACGTTAGAAGAGACCCAGTACTTC. Its protein product is CASSLSGTLEETQYF. Together with reference TRBV5-4 and TRBJ2-5, the CDR3 gives the full variable domain: ETGVTQSPTHLIKTRGQQVTLRCSSQSGHNTVSWYQQALGQGPQFIFQYYREEENGRGNFPPRFSGLQFPNYSSELNVNALELDDSALYLCASSLSGTLEETQYFGPGTRLLVL.

The J gene is TRBJ2-7, the V gene TRBV28, with a weak D call TRBD1 (6 bases). Deletions cut 5 bases from V and 5 bases from J, with 19 bases between. The CDR3 contains 15 residues. Germline loops: CDR1 MDHEN, CDR2 SYDVKM. The chain's CDR3 is CASSTFTGSGDEQYF. The CDR3 DNA follows: TGTGCCAGCAGTACGTTCACAGGGAGTGGAGACGAGCAGTACTTC.

The genes are TRBV5-6 and TRBJ2-7; D is possibly TRBD2 (6 bases). The CDR3 contains 18 residues. The ends were cut back, 3 bases at V and 0 bases at J, with 22 bases in the middle. From germline, CDR1 is SGHDT and CDR2 YYEEEE. The CDR3 DNA reads as TGTGCCAGCAGCTACCTGGGGTCCGGACTAACGAGCTCCTACGAGCAGTACTTC. Its protein product is CASSYLGSGLTSSYEQYF.

This chain connects TRBV11-2 to TRBJ2-7, with D perhaps TRBD2 (6 bases). The V and J ends lost 1 base and 5 bases respectively, with 9 bases between them. CDR1 SGHAT and CDR2 FQNNGV come from the germline V gene. The CDR3 is 13 residues long. DNA for the CDR3: TGTGCCAGCAGCTTAGTACCGGGGGACGAGCAGTACTTC. It yields the protein CASSLVPGDEQYF.

This rearrangement joins TRBV10-3 to TRBJ2-3; no firm D call. Trimming pared 5 bases from V and 6 bases from J, leaving 6 bases between. CDR1 ENHRY and CDR2 SYGVKD come from the germline V gene. The CDR3 sequence is 11 residues long. CDR3 nucleotide sequence: TGTGCCATCAGTTATCGGGATACGCAGTATTTT. As protein: CAISYRDTQYF.

The chain links TRBV21-1 to TRBJ2-3; TRBD2 is the table's D call, not checked against the DNA. TRBV21-1 corresponds to a pseudogene. CDR3 length: 20 residues. CDR3 loop: CASSTDGTTSGSTSTDTQYF. In DNA, the CDR3 is TGTGCCAGCAGCACAGACGGCACAACTAGCGGGTCAACTAGCACAGATACGCAGTATTTT.

The CDR3 DNA follows: TGTGCCAGCAGCCGACTCATGACGAGTGGAGGGGAGCTGTTTTTT. It specifies CASSRLMTSGGELFF. The chain carries TRBV28 and TRBJ2-2; D unclear. There are 15 residues in the CDR3. V was cut by 6 bases and J by 8 bases, with 19 bases left in between. Per the germline V gene, CDR1 is MDHEN and CDR2 is SYDVKM.

J is TRBJ2-3 and V is TRBV5-1; weak D call: TRBD2 (5 bases). V lost 0 bases and J 4 bases, leaving 12 bases between the germline ends. Germline V gene sequence: CDR1 SGHRS, CDR2 YFSETQ. The CDR3 covers 15 residues. The CDR3 DNA reads TGCGCCAGCAGCTTGGAGGTTAGCGTAGCAGATACGCAGTATTTT. Translated, it gives CASSLEVSVADTQYF.

The chain uses TRBV2 and TRBJ2-1; TRBD1 aligns across 7 bases. Germline loops: CDR1 SNHLY, CDR2 FYNNEI. After removal of 3 bases from V and 1 base from J, the junction contained 9 bases not matched to a gene. This CDR3 comprises 17 residues. CDR3 bases: TGTGCCAGCAGTGAGTCACAGGGGCCAGGGTCCTACAATGAGCAGTTCTTC. It translates to CASSESQGPGSYNEQFF.

The V and J genes are TRBV29-1 and TRBJ2-2; 11 bases match TRBD2. Germline assignment: CDR1 SQVTM and CDR2 ANQGSEA. The CDR3 covers 16 residues. The trim removed 5 bases at V and 7 bases at J, leaving 12 bases unmatched. Here the CDR3 DNA reads TGCAGCGTTACCGATAGCGGGAGGGCCGGGGTCGGGGAGCTGTTTTTT. Translating it yields CSVTDSGRAGVGELFF.

The rearrangement uses TRBV27 and TRBJ2-7, with D tentatively TRBD2 (5 bases). The V end lost 2 bases, the J end lost 4 bases, and 12 bases lay between the germline ends. The CDR3 is 14 amino acids. From germline, CDR1 is MNHEY and CDR2 SMNVEV (reference sequence). The DNA for the CDR3 is TGTGCCAGCAGTTTACCGGGCCCGGGATACGAGCAGTACTTC. This codes for CASSLPGPGYEQYF.

This clone is a singleton in its sample. V and J are TRBV19 and TRBJ2-7, with unresolved D. The CDR3 loop spans 14 amino acids. Germline loops: CDR1 LNHDA, CDR2 SQIVND (reference sequence). Trimming stripped 4 bases from V and 6 bases from J, with 16 bases between. The CDR3 DNA is TGTGCCAGTAGTACCTTAGACTCTTCTGGCGAGCAGTACTTC. It encodes CASSTLDSSGEQYF. The variable domain in full, with the rest retrieved from reference TRBV19 and TRBJ2-7, is DGGITQSPKYLFRKEGQNVTLSCEQNLNHDAMYWYRQDPGQGLRLIYYSQIVNDFQKGDIAEGYSVSREKKESFPLTVTSAQKNPTAFYLCASSTLDSSGEQYFGPGTRLTVT.

The J gene is TRBJ2-2, the V gene TRBV19; weak D call: TRBD2 (6 bases). The CDR3 is made up of 14 amino acids. Germline V gene data show CDR1 as LNHDA and CDR2 as SQIVND (reference sequence). V lost 3 bases, J lost 3 bases, and 8 bases lay in between. CDR3 in DNA: TGTGCCAGTAGTATTTGGGGGGACACCGGGGAGCTGTTTTTT. Residues: CASSIWGDTGELFF. Using reference TRBV19 and TRBJ2-2 for the parts outside the CDR3, the full variable domain is DGGITQSPKYLFRKEGQNVTLSCEQNLNHDAMYWYRQDPGQGLRLIYYSQIVNDFQKGDIAEGYSVSREKKESFPLTVTSAQKNPTAFYLCASSIWGDTGELFFGEGSRLTVL.